A selection of T cell receptor beta chains follows, all from one sample in a study of blood T cell repertoires in COVID-19. TCRdb's copy holds only in-frame clones and misses some; the assay was immunoSEQ multiplex PCR. The table lists a few hundred thousand clones, approximately 92% of them singletons, with around 1.1% in the top ten. Sequenced: PBMCs or T cells enriched from blood (not recorded which). These receptors all stem from a young man who had recovered from COVID-19. Both conserved end residues are trimmed from each CDR3. Fields, in order: V gene, CDR3 protein.

TRBV5-1	ASSLAGTGLREQY
TRBV19	ASSGRETGANTEAF
TRBV15	ATSPGLHIADTQY
TRBV5-1	ASSLASRASSGANVLT
TRBV9	ASSFSQGGNYGYT
TRBV2	ASGGLAGAGEQY
TRBV27	ASPYPTRGRAGRETQY
TRBV11-2	ASSLGHGPNTEAF
TRBV5-6	ASSPTKTGVTEAF
TRBV3-1/TRBV3-2	ASSQVSGYYEQY
TRBV28	ASSLSDRGEAF
TRBV10-3	AISTSFFPQH
TRBV7-2	ASSSGTYGGYT
TRBV28	ASSSGQGTEQY
TRBV28	ASTKPAREGQETQY
TRBV28	ASGVGTGLNEKLF
TRBV10-1	ASSETRLIGAF
TRBV7-2	ASSPGGSEYNEQF
TRBV12-5	ASGLVTGPSYNEQF
TRBV28	ASLGGGYT
TRBV5-1	ASSAGQGAGSPLH
TRBV10-2	ASSEFKQGETQY
TRBV9	ASSVVVGDYTEAF
TRBV5-1	ASSLGTGGGYT
TRBV2	ASSRSGLAGGDIQY
TRBV28	ASRDSYYEQY
TRBV7-2	ASTSWRTEYNEQF
TRBV5-1	ASSVGDRGDEKLF